These 21 T cell receptor beta chains share one sample of origin, sequenced in a study of blood T cell repertoires in COVID-19. Some clones are missing from TCRdb's copy, which holds only in-frame ones; the method was immunoSEQ multiplex PCR. This sample has over 250,000 clones, with about 89% found just once. Material: PBMCs or T cells enriched from blood (not recorded which). The receptor set was obtained from a man aged 35-49 years who had recovered from COVID-19.

The chain uses TRBV27 and TRBJ1-1; D perhaps matches TRBD1 (5 bases). This CDR3 contains 14 residues. V lost 6 bases, J lost 3 bases, and 14 bases lay in between. Germline CDR1 reads MNHEY; CDR2 reads SMNVEV (reference sequence). CDR3 DNA sequence: TGTGCCAGCAGCTCGACAGTTTTCGACACTGAAGCTTTCTTT. Protein: CASSSTVFDTEAFF.

V usage is TRBV7-2 and J usage is TRBJ2-1; 8 bases agree with TRBD1. After removal of 4 bases from V and 2 bases from J, the junction contained 7 bases not matched to a gene. CDR3 size: 16 residues. The V gene's germline CDR1 is SGHTA and CDR2 FQGNSA. The CDR3 loop reads CASSSVGQGPYNEQFF. CDR3 in DNA: TGTGCCAGCAGCTCGGTCGGACAGGGCCCCTACAATGAGCAGTTCTTC.

This chain joins TRBV7-3 and TRBJ2-3, with D possibly TRBD2 on 6 matching bases. V lost 5 bases and J 0 bases, leaving 18 bases between the germline ends. The CDR3 is 17 residues long. The germline CDR1 and CDR2 sequences are SGHTA and FQGTGA. CDR3 bases: TGTGCCAGCAGCCCAATCGGACGGGGGTCGAGCACAGATACGCAGTATTTT. Its translation: CASSPIGRGSSTDTQYF.

In its sample, this clone was seen once. The chain links TRBV4-1 to TRBJ2-1; possible D gene TRBD2, 6 bases. Trimming stripped 1 base from V and 10 bases from J, with 8 bases between. This CDR3 spans 12 amino acids. Germline V gives CDR1 MGHRA, CDR2 YSYEKL. The CDR3 loop is CASSQGGVEQFF. CDR3 nucleotides: TGCGCCAGCAGCCAAGGCGGGGTCGAGCAGTTCTTC.

To note about this clone: A junction end diverges from the germline sequence, so it may reflect a read error. This sequence joins TRBV3-1 (or the pseudogene TRBV3-2) and TRBJ2-7, with unresolved D. Germline V CDR1 and CDR2: LGHDT, YNNKEL (reference sequence). The CDR3 is 13 amino acids. Written as DNA, the CDR3 is TGTGCCAGCAGCCAAGTTGGGCAGGCGCTTTTCGACTTC. Its protein is CASSQVGQALFDF.

The J gene is TRBJ2-1, the V gene TRBV4-2, with D possibly TRBD2 on 6 matching bases. Germline V lookup: CDR1 LGHNA, CDR2 YNFKEQ. V was clipped by 2 bases and J by 6 bases, with 14 bases between them. This CDR3 spans 15 amino acids. As DNA, the CDR3 is TGTGCCAGCAGCCAAATGAACTCGCGGGGCAATGAGCAGTTCTTC. Encoded protein: CASSQMNSRGNEQFF.

This chain connects TRBV25-1 to TRBJ1-4; TRBD1 matches 7 bases. Trimming cost V 4 bases and J 7 bases; bases outside gene matches: 15. There are 17 residues in the CDR3. Germline V gene sequence: CDR1 MGHDK, CDR2 SYGVNS. CDR3 DNA: TGTGCCAGCAGTGCCACAGGGGTGGGCCGGGTTGGTGAAAAACTGTTTTTT. Translating gives CASSATGVGRVGEKLFF.

Details on this clone: One junction end disagrees with the germline gene, perhaps due to a read error. V is TRBV7-3 and J is TRBJ2-2; 11 bases map to TRBD2. Germline V gives CDR1 SGHTA, CDR2 FQGTGA. This CDR3 has 16 amino acids. CDR3 coding DNA: TGTGCCAGCAGCTCCCGACTAGCGGGAAACATCGGGGAGCTGTTTTTT. Translation gives CASSSRLAGNIGELFF. Full variable domain (remainder filled in from reference TRBV7-3 and TRBJ2-2): GAGVSQTPSNKVTEKGKYVELRCDPISGHTALYWYRQSLGQGPEFLIYFQGTGAADDSGLPNDRFFAVRPEGSVSTLKIQRTERGDSAVYLCASSSRLAGNIGELFFGEGSRLTVL.

The genes are TRBV28 and TRBJ2-2, with 8 bases that match TRBD2. CDR3 length: 15 amino acids. CDR1 is MDHEN and CDR2 is SYDVKM in the germline V gene. V shed 6 bases, J shed 0 bases, and the junction held 3 bases outside the gene matches. CDR3 sequence (DNA): TGTGCCAGCAGGCCGGGACTAGCGAACACCGGGGAGCTGTTTTTT. Translation: CASRPGLANTGELFF.

The chain has TRBV30 and TRBJ2-7; 7 bases are a match to TRBD1. This CDR3 is 13 amino acids long. The J segment lost 1 base and the V segment lost 3 bases, leaving 3 bases of the junction unmatched. The germline V gene has CDR1 GTSNPN and CDR2 SVGIG (reference sequence). Written as DNA, the CDR3 is TGTGCCTGGAGGGTCAGGGGGTCCTACGAGCAGTACTTC. This codes for CAWRVRGSYEQYF.

The rearrangement uses TRBV6-6 and TRBJ2-2; D unclear. Trimming left V 8 bases short and J 2 bases short, with 6 bases between. Germline assignment: CDR1 MNHNY and CDR2 SVGAGI (reference sequence). This CDR3 is built from 12 residues. CDR3 region: CASGRNTGELFF. The CDR3 DNA reads as TGTGCCAGCGGGCGAAACACCGGGGAGCTGTTTTTT.

The rearrangement uses TRBV2 and TRBJ2-5, with a weak D call TRBD2 (6 bases). The CDR3 consists of 16 residues. The V and J ends lost 5 bases and 3 bases respectively, with 19 bases between them. The germline gives CDR1 SNHLY, CDR2 FYNNEI. CDR3 protein: CASSPTSGLAKETQYF. For the CDR3, the DNA is TGTGCCAGCAGTCCGACTAGTGGGCTTGCAAAAGAGACCCAGTACTTC.

For the CDR3, the DNA is TGTGCCAGTAGTGCCCTCGGGACAGGGGGAAACACCATATATTTT. Encoded protein: CASSALGTGGNTIYF. The chain recombines TRBV19 with TRBJ1-3, with 9 nucleotides matching TRBD1. V lost 5 bases, J lost 4 bases, and 6 bases stayed unmatched. The CDR3 spans 15 residues. CDR1 and CDR2 (germline): LNHDA, SQIVND (reference sequence). The variable domain in full, with the rest retrieved from reference TRBV19 and TRBJ1-3, is DGGITQSPKYLFRKEGQNVTLSCEQNLNHDAMYWYRQDPGQGLRLIYYSQIVNDFQKGDIAEGYSVSREKKESFPLTVTSAQKNPTAFYLCASSALGTGGNTIYFGEGSWLTVV.

Here the CDR3 DNA reads TGTGCCAGCAGCCAAGATCTTTCCCCGGGGATACAAGAGACCCAGTACTTC. Protein sequence: CASSQDLSPGIQETQYF. The J gene is TRBJ2-5, the V gene TRBV3-1 (or the pseudogene TRBV3-2), with a weak D call TRBD2 (5 bases). CDR3 length: 17 residues. V was trimmed by 0 bases and J by 2 bases, leaving 16 bases between them. Germline assignment: CDR1 LGHDT and CDR2 YNNKEL (reference sequence).

This clone has just one count. The chain carries TRBV9 and TRBJ2-7; tentative D call: TRBD1 (6 bases). The CDR3 has 15 residues. V gave up 0 bases and J gave up 3 bases, with 13 bases separating them. Per the germline V gene, CDR1 is SGDLS and CDR2 is YYNGEE. CDR3 nucleotides: TGTGCCAGCAGCGTAGGGACAGTCCAGGGCTACGAGCAGTACTTC. Translation: CASSVGTVQGYEQYF. The complete variable domain, with remaining parts taken from reference TRBV9 and TRBJ2-7, reads DSGVTQTPKHLITATGQRVTLRCSPRSGDLSVYWYQQSLDQGLQFLIQYYNGEERAKGNILERFSAQQFPDLHSELNLSSLELGDSALYFCASSVGTVQGYEQYFGPGTRLTVT.

The rearrangement uses TRBV11-2 and TRBJ1-1, with 7 bases aligning to TRBD1. V was pared by 5 bases and J by 8 bases, with 5 bases of the junction left unmatched. Looked up from germline, CDR1 is SGHAT and CDR2 is FQNNGV. The CDR3 is made up of 12 amino acids. CDR3 protein: CASSPPDREAFF. CDR3 DNA sequence: TGTGCCAGCAGCCCGCCGGACAGGGAAGCTTTCTTT.

The V gene is TRBV24-1, the J gene TRBJ2-7; 12 bases map to TRBD2. The V gene end was trimmed by 5 bases and the J gene end by 3 bases; junction bases not matched to a gene: 7. The CDR3 extends over 16 amino acids. CDR1 and CDR2 from the germline V gene are KGHDR and SFDVKD. CDR3 loop: CATSGSGLAGFYEQYF. Here the CDR3 DNA reads TGTGCCACCAGTGGCTCCGGACTAGCGGGATTCTACGAGCAGTACTTC.

This chain uses TRBV6-5 with TRBJ1-1; D may be TRBD1 (5 bases). This CDR3 comprises 15 residues. V lost 7 bases, J lost 1 base, and 16 bases lay in between. Germline V CDR1 and CDR2: MNHEY, SVGAGI. CDR3 sequence reads: CASKILTVRNTEAFF. Here the CDR3 DNA reads TGTGCCAGCAAGATACTGACAGTGAGGAACACTGAAGCTTTCTTT.

The chain uses TRBV6-5 and TRBJ2-4; D is perhaps TRBD1 (6 bases). CDR1 is MNHEY, CDR2 SVGAGI, per germline. Trimming removed 7 bases at V and 1 base at J, with 11 bases between. This CDR3 region has 14 residues. The CDR3 region has the DNA TGTGCCAGCATCCAGGGGTTGGCCAAAAACATTCAGTACTTC. Translated: CASIQGLAKNIQYF.

The chain joins TRBV12-3 or TRBV12-4 to TRBJ1-5; D unresolved. The CDR3 spans 13 residues. Trimming removed 2 bases from V and 5 bases from J, with 7 bases in between. CDR3 sequence: CASSLTAHQPQHF. The CDR3 DNA reads TGTGCCAGCAGTTTAACCGCGCATCAGCCCCAGCATTTT.

V and J are TRBV27 and TRBJ1-2; 7 nucleotides align to TRBD1. CDR3 size: 17 residues. Germline V CDR1 and CDR2: MNHEY, SMNVEV (reference sequence). V was clipped by 0 bases and J by 0 bases; unmatched bases: 7. CDR3 loop: CASSLSMGQISNYGYTF. The CDR3 bases are TGTGCCAGCAGTTTATCGATGGGACAGATCTCTAACTATGGCTACACCTTC.